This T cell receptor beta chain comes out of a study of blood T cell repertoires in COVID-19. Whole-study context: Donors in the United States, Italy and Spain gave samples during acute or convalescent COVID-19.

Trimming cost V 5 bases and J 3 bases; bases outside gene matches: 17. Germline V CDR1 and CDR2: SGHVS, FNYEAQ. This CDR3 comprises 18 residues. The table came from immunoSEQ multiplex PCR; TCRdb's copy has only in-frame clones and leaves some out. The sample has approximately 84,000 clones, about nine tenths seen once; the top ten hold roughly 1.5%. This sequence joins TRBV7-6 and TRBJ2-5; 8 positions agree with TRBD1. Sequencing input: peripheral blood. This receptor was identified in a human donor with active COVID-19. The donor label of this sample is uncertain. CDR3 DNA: TGTGCCAGCAGCACCCAACGGACAGGGACCCTCTTGGAAGAGACCCAGTACTTC. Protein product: CASSTQRTGTLLEETQYF. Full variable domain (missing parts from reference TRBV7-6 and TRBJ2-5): GAGVSQSPRYKVTKRGQDVALRCDPISGHVSLYWYRQALGQGPEFLTYFNYEAQQDKSGLPNDRFSAERPEGSISTLTIQRTEQRDSAMYRCASSTQRTGTLLEETQYFGPGTRLLVL.